The 30 T cell receptor beta chains presented below share a single source sample, sequenced in a study of OX40 agonist ivuxolimab in advanced cancers. Using immunoSEQ multiplex PCR, the repertoire was profiled, and TCRdb retains in-frame clones only, with some absent. The sample includes some 99,000 clones, roughly 80% seen only once; the top ten take more than 1.2%. The sample here was CD4+ or CD8+ T cells sorted from blood, taken in a trial of the OX40 agonist ivuxolimab. These receptors were obtained from an adult with an advanced solid tumor such as melanoma, head and neck, liver or kidney cancer.

This clone was seen a single time. V and J are TRBV5-4 and TRBJ2-1, with a tentative D call TRBD1 (6 bases). Trimming stripped 2 bases from V and 7 bases from J, with 10 bases between. Germline loops: CDR1 SGHNT, CDR2 YYREEE (reference sequence). The CDR3 is made up of 13 amino acids. CDR3 region: CASSFGGWNEQFF. CDR3 DNA sequence: TGTGCCAGCAGCTTTGGGGGCTGGAATGAGCAGTTCTTC.

This sequence joins TRBV28 and TRBJ1-2, with TRBD1 matching over 12 bases. The CDR3 has 18 amino acids. Germline CDR1 reads MDHEN; CDR2 reads SYDVKM. Trimming took 2 bases from V and 7 from J; bases not matched to a gene: 14. The CDR3 loop is CASSLLSPGTGGWGGYTF. In DNA form, the CDR3 reads TGTGCCAGCAGTTTACTGTCGCCCGGGACAGGGGGCTGGGGTGGCTACACCTTC.

The chain employs TRBV6-5 and TRBJ1-1; D is undetermined. Trimming pared 5 bases from V and 4 bases from J, leaving 14 bases between. Germline V lookup: CDR1 MNHEY, CDR2 SVGAGI. The CDR3 consists of 14 residues. As DNA, the CDR3 is TGTGCCAGCAGTCCGGGCCGGCGGAGCACTGAAGCTTTCTTT. It is translated as CASSPGRRSTEAFF.

This clone has just a few counts. The genes are TRBV19 and TRBJ1-1; D might be TRBD1 (5 bases). CDR3 length equals 16 residues. V was pared by 3 bases and J by 5 bases, with 19 bases between. CDR1 is LNHDA and CDR2 is SQIVND in the germline V gene (reference sequence). The CDR3 sequence: CASSIRSGQGYTEAFF. CDR3 DNA: TGTGCCAGTAGTATTCGATCTGGGCAGGGTTATACTGAAGCTTTCTTT.

The rearrangement joins TRBV11-2 to TRBJ2-1; TRBD2 matches 8 bases. Losses at the gene ends were 2 bases for V and 5 bases for J; bases not matched to a gene: 8. Germline V gene sequence: CDR1 SGHAT, CDR2 FQNNGV. The length of the CDR3 is 16 residues. The CDR3 nucleotides read TGTGCCAGCAGCTTAATGGAGCGGGGGTCGAACAATGAGCAGTTCTTC. Encoded protein: CASSLMERGSNNEQFF.

As concerns this clone: This same CDR3 is encoded by further DNA sequences in the sample. The CDR3 loop is CASNRDSTDTQYF. The CDR3 DNA reads as TGTGCCAGCAACAGGGATAGCACAGATACGCAGTATTTT. The V call is TRBV2, the J call TRBJ2-3; D possibly corresponds to TRBD1 (6 bases). The ends were cut back, 7 bases at V and 0 bases at J, with 8 bases in the middle. Per the germline V gene, CDR1 is SNHLY and CDR2 is FYNNEI. The CDR3 loop spans 13 amino acids. The full variable domain, its missing parts supplied by reference TRBV2 and TRBJ2-3, is EPEVTQTPSHQVTQMGQEVILRCVPISNHLYFYWYRQILGQKVEFLVSFYNNEISEKSEIFDDQFSVERPDGSNFTLKIRSTKLEDSAMYFCASNRDSTDTQYFGPGTRLTVL.

The rearrangement joins TRBV2 to TRBJ2-1; 10 nucleotides line up with TRBD2. Trimming cost V 4 bases and J 5 bases; bases outside gene matches: 5. The CDR3 extends over 15 amino acids. Germline CDR1 reads SNHLY; CDR2 reads FYNNEI. CDR3 DNA: TGTGCCAGCAGTGCGTTAGCGGGGGGCAACAATGAGCAGTTCTTC. Translation gives CASSALAGGNNEQFF.

This chain joins TRBV29-1 and TRBJ2-5; D gene uncertain. Deletions cut 5 bases from V and 4 bases from J, with 5 bases between. The CDR3 totals 10 residues. Germline loops: CDR1 SQVTM, CDR2 ANQGSEA. CDR3 in amino acids: CSVRRETQYF. The CDR3 nucleotides are TGCAGCGTTCGCCGAGAGACCCAGTACTTC.

This chain links TRBV4-3 with TRBJ1-4; D may be TRBD1 (5 bases). Germline loops: CDR1 LGHNA, CDR2 YSLEER. This CDR3 has 15 amino acids. V lost 2 bases, J lost 4 bases, and 11 bases lay in between. The CDR3 DNA follows: TGCGCCAGCAGCCAACACCGGGGGGATAATGAAAAACTGTTTTTT. Encoded protein: CASSQHRGDNEKLFF.

The J gene is TRBJ1-5, the V gene TRBV6-5, with 8 bases that match TRBD1. CDR1 and CDR2 (germline): MNHEY, SVGAGI. The CDR3 is made up of 13 amino acids. V dropped 4 bases and J dropped 9; count of bases not matched to a gene: 5. The CDR3 region has the DNA TGTGCCAGCAGTTCGGACAGGGATAGGCCCCAGCATTTT. Translating gives CASSSDRDRPQHF.

The genes are TRBV27 and TRBJ2-7, with unresolved D. Germline V gene sequence: CDR1 MNHEY, CDR2 SMNVEV (reference sequence). This CDR3 comprises 13 residues. V lost 3 bases and J lost 2, with 8 bases in between. This CDR3 reads CASSFVGTYEQYF. The CDR3 nucleotides are TGTGCCAGCAGTTTTGTGGGAACCTACGAGCAGTACTTC.

The V gene is TRBV7-2, the J gene TRBJ2-1; TRBD1 aligns across 9 bases. Per germline, CDR1 SGHTA and CDR2 FQGNSA. The CDR3 totals 14 residues. V was clipped by 1 base and J by 8 bases; unmatched bases: 3. The CDR3 nucleotides are TGTGCCAGCAGCTTAGGGGACAGGGTCCATGAGCAGTTCTTC. Translating it yields CASSLGDRVHEQFF.

The chain uses TRBV11-3 and TRBJ1-2; no reliable D call. Germline loops: CDR1 SGHNT, CDR2 YENEEA. The V end was cut by 1 base, the J end by 2 bases, with 5 bases between. CDR3 length: 13 residues. As DNA, the CDR3 is TGTGCCAGCAGCTTAGGCCTGAACTATGGCTACACCTTC. Translated, it gives CASSLGLNYGYTF.

The chain is built from TRBV18 and TRBJ2-7; D uncertain. Germline CDR1 and CDR2: KGHSH and LQKENI. The V end lost 0 bases, the J end lost 6 bases, and 15 bases lay between the germline ends. This CDR3 region has 15 residues. The DNA for the CDR3 is TGTGCCAGCTCACCACCGAACAACCTGGGTTTCGAGCAGTACTTC. It translates to CASSPPNNLGFEQYF.

V and J are TRBV19 and TRBJ1-3, with no clear D. CDR1 and CDR2 (germline): LNHDA, SQIVND (reference sequence). Between the trimmed V and J ends, which lost 7 bases and 2 bases, there was a span of 12 bases. There are 14 residues in the CDR3. CDR3 in amino acids: CASKKGLTGNTIYF. The CDR3 DNA sequence: TGTGCCAGTAAAAAAGGGTTGACTGGAAACACCATATATTTT. Full variable domain (remainder filled in from reference TRBV19 and TRBJ1-3): DGGITQSPKYLFRKEGQNVTLSCEQNLNHDAMYWYRQDPGQGLRLIYYSQIVNDFQKGDIAEGYSVSREKKESFPLTVTSAQKNPTAFYLCASKKGLTGNTIYFGEGSWLTVV.

The V call is TRBV9, the J call TRBJ1-3; D ambiguous. V was clipped by 3 bases and J by 0 bases, with 7 bases between them. The CDR3 is made up of 14 amino acids. The germline V gene encodes CDR1 SGDLS and CDR2 YYNGEE. The CDR3 here is CASSDSPSGNTIYF. DNA of the CDR3: TGTGCCAGCAGCGACAGTCCCTCTGGAAACACCATATATTTT.

The CDR3 coding sequence is TGCGCCAGCAGCCAAGGGGTAGCGGGCCACCAAGAGACCCAGTACTTC. This codes for CASSQGVAGHQETQYF. V and J are TRBV4-1 and TRBJ2-5; TRBD2 matches at 7 bases. This CDR3 spans 16 amino acids. V shed 1 base, J shed 0 bases, and the junction held 5 bases outside the gene matches. CDR1 and CDR2 (germline): MGHRA, YSYEKL.

This sequence joins TRBV7-3 and TRBJ1-6; 10 bases line up with TRBD1. Germline CDR1 SGHTA, CDR2 FQGTGA. V lost 3 bases, J lost 9 bases, and 5 bases stayed unmatched. This CDR3 has 15 amino acids. The CDR3 loop reads CASSFRQGAGSPLHF. The CDR3 nucleotides are TGTGCCAGCAGCTTTAGACAGGGGGCGGGTTCACCCCTCCACTTT.

The CDR3 bases are TGTGCCAGCAGTCGATACCGGACAGGGGGTAAAGGGACCCAGTACTTC. Amino acid sequence: CASSRYRTGGKGTQYF. V gene TRBV28 combines with J gene TRBJ2-5; TRBD1 matches 10 bases. Trimming cost V 5 bases and J 7 bases; bases outside gene matches: 13. CDR3 length equals 16 residues. Germline CDR1 and CDR2: MDHEN and SYDVKM. Full variable domain (remainder filled in from reference TRBV28 and TRBJ2-5): DVKVTQSSRYLVKRTGEKVFLECVQDMDHENMFWYRQDPGLGLRLIYFSYDVKMKEKGDIPEGYSVSREKKERFSLILESASTNQTSMYLCASSRYRTGGKGTQYFGPGTRLLVL.

This clone is a singleton in its sample. The chain has TRBV11-2 and TRBJ2-1; a weak D match, TRBD2 (5 bases). The CDR3 is made up of 18 amino acids. Germline V gene data show CDR1 as SGHAT and CDR2 as FQNNGV. V lost 0 bases to trimming and J lost 0 bases, with 15 bases between them. The chain's CDR3 is CASSLERSGSSSYNEQFF. CDR3 DNA sequence: TGTGCCAGCAGCTTAGAACGGAGCGGTTCTAGCTCCTACAATGAGCAGTTCTTC.

This chain uses TRBV18 with TRBJ2-1; 8 bases map to TRBD2. The CDR3 extends over 13 amino acids. Germline lookup yields CDR1 KGHSH and CDR2 LQKENI. V shed 6 bases and J 8 bases; nucleotides not matched to a gene: 6. CDR3 sequence (DNA): TGTGCCAGCTCGCGGGGGGCCGGGGATGAGCAGTTCTTC. Its translation: CASSRGAGDEQFF.

The rearrangement links TRBV27 to TRBJ2-5, with D perhaps given as TRBD1 or TRBD2 (5 bases each). The CDR3 covers 16 residues. Germline V CDR1 and CDR2: MNHEY, SMNVEV (reference sequence). Between the trimmed V and J ends, which lost 2 bases and 5 bases, there was a span of 18 bases. The CDR3 region is CASSLMGPDTGETQYF. Written as DNA, the CDR3 is TGTGCCAGCAGTTTAATGGGACCGGATACGGGGGAGACCCAGTACTTC.

This sequence joins TRBV6-1 and TRBJ1-5, with 7 bases aligning to TRBD1. The trim removed 8 bases at V and 7 bases at J, leaving 11 bases unmatched. In germline, CDR1 is MNHNS, CDR2 SASEGT. The CDR3 contains 14 residues. Here the CDR3 reads CASEIRGGGQPQHF. CDR3 sequence (DNA): TGTGCCAGCGAAATCAGGGGGGGAGGCCAGCCCCAGCATTTT.

This chain links TRBV11-1 with TRBJ2-2; weak D call: TRBD2 (6 bases). CDR3 length equals 18 residues. Germline CDR1 is SGHAT and CDR2 is FQDESV (reference sequence). V dropped 0 bases and J dropped 1 base, with 15 bases sitting between them. The CDR3 nucleotides are TGTGCCAGCAGCTTAGCCCACGGGGGAGCCCAGAACACCGGGGAGCTGTTTTTT. It specifies CASSLAHGGAQNTGELFF.

The CDR3 loop is CASSISRDYEKLFF. In DNA, the CDR3 is TGTGCCAGTAGTATCTCCAGGGATTATGAAAAACTGTTTTTT. V usage is TRBV19 and J usage is TRBJ1-4, with D possibly TRBD1 on 5 matching bases. CDR3 size: 14 residues. The germline V gene has CDR1 LNHDA and CDR2 SQIVND (reference sequence). Trimming stripped 3 bases from V and 6 bases from J, with 11 bases between.

V is TRBV5-1 and J is TRBJ1-6, with D unclear. This CDR3 is built from 16 residues. Germline V gene sequence: CDR1 SGHRS, CDR2 YFSETQ. V lost 0 bases and J 6 bases, leaving 13 bases between the germline ends. In DNA form, the CDR3 reads TGCGCCAGCAGCTTGGCGTCATCAGCCGCTAATTCACCCCTCCACTTT. Translation gives CASSLASSAANSPLHF.

The chain carries TRBV28 and TRBJ2-4; D tentatively fits TRBD1 or TRBD2 (5 bases each). The CDR3 extends over 14 amino acids. CDR1 and CDR2 from the germline V gene are MDHEN and SYDVKM. V was trimmed by 4 bases and J by 1 base, leaving 8 bases between them. CDR3 nucleotides: TGTGCCAGCAGTTGGGGGATGGCCAAAAACATTCAGTACTTC. This gives the protein CASSWGMAKNIQYF.

This clone was counted only a few times. The chain is built from TRBV5-5 and TRBJ2-1; D tentatively fits TRBD1 or TRBD2 (5 bases each). In germline, CDR1 is SGHKS, CDR2 YYEKEE (reference sequence). The CDR3 length is 16 residues. The V and J ends lost 4 bases and 0 bases respectively, with 14 bases between them. The CDR3 sequence is CASSGGRSSSYNEQFF. The CDR3 DNA reads TGTGCCAGCAGCGGGGGACGGTCAAGCTCCTACAATGAGCAGTTCTTC.

The chain is built from TRBV9 and TRBJ2-3; D gene uncertain. Germline CDR1 SGDLS, CDR2 YYNGEE. V shed 1 base and J shed 10 bases, with 10 bases lying between them. CDR3 size: 12 residues. CDR3 DNA sequence: TGTGCCAGCAGCGTAAACTCAGCCGCGCAGTATTTT. This sequence encodes CASSVNSAAQYF.

This chain joins TRBV7-3 and TRBJ2-3; D is undetermined. This CDR3 comprises 14 residues. Trimming removed 1 base at V and 4 bases at J, with 9 bases between. CDR1 is SGHTA, CDR2 FQGTGA, per germline. The CDR3 is CASSLSPSPDTQYF. In nucleotides, the CDR3 is TGTGCCAGCAGCTTAAGCCCGAGTCCAGATACGCAGTATTTT.